The table lists the clone carrying this TCR beta chain with many counts. Trimming pared 5 bases from V and 1 base from J, leaving 10 bases between. The CDR3 extends over 13 amino acids. Germline CDR1 is SQVTM and CDR2 is ANQGSEA. Time point here: newly diagnosed GD, antithyroid drugs for less than 3 months. Extracted RNA from PBMCs served as the source of the TCR library. The TCR beta library used iRepertoire HTBI primers with Arm-PCR amplification of CDR3. TCRdb passed the multiplex PCR reads through MiXCR, listing each CDR3 protein once. The sample holds about 420,000 distinct CDR3 sequences, roughly 15% seen once. This record belongs to a study of regulatory T cells in long-lasting Graves disease. The same specimen was also included in a second study, on T cells in Graves' hyperthyroidism and ophthalmopathy.

Sequencing used peripheral blood mononuclear cells (PBMCs), obtained at new diagnosis, from a patient treated with antithyroid drugs. The sequence was obtained from a woman aged 18-29 years with Graves disease. The chain combines TRBV29-1 with TRBJ2-3, with unresolved D. CDR3 sequence reads: CSVSQAGTDTQYF. The CDR3 DNA reads as TGCAGCGTTTCCCAGGCAGGCACAGATACGCAGTATTTT.